The clone carrying this TCR beta chain was seen once. TCRdb's copy holds only in-frame clones and misses some; the assay was immunoSEQ multiplex PCR. The repertoire includes fewer than 9,000 clones, just over 95% of them detected once, and about 2.8% sits in the top ten. This sample is drawn from a study of naive CD8 T cells in extremely preterm neonates. Looked up from germline, CDR1 is LNHNV and CDR2 is YYDKDF (reference sequence). Trimming took 4 bases from V and 0 from J, leaving 16 bases between them. The CDR3 spans 16 residues. The chain joins TRBV15 to TRBJ2-7; weak D call: TRBD2 (6 bases). The receptor was isolated from a human donor in good health. The specimen sequenced was naive CD8+ T cells from blood. The CDR3 DNA is TGTGCCACCAGCATGGGACTCCAGCCGAGCTCCTACGAGCAGTACTTC. This translates into CATSMGLQPSSYEQYF.